Listed here are 23 T cell receptor beta chains from one sample, sequenced in a study of T-cell memory formation after mild COVID-19 (dated by TCRdb to the early 2020s). Receptor libraries were prepared by 5' RACE. Sequencing used an Illumina NovaSeq 6000. TCRdb passed the public sequencing reads through fastp at Q25 and MiXCR, retaining productive beta sequences. For every CDR3 protein sequence, its rows merge into one entry that carries the most common genes and DNA. Present in this sample are approximately 260,000 distinct CDR3 sequences, about a sixth of which were seen just once. 23% of the sample rests with the top ten. Sample: PBMCs or a T cell subset sorted from them (not recorded which). Receptors originate from a man aged 18 to 35 who had mild COVID-19 (a few samples of this study predate the infection). The sample titles of this study are shuffled in the database, so cell type and time point are left out; the donor was told from shared clones.

The rearrangement joins TRBV4-1 to TRBJ2-7, with TRBD2 as a possible D gene (6 bases). Germline V gene lookup returns CDR1 MGHRA and CDR2 YSYEKL. The V and J ends lost 1 base and 2 bases respectively, with 18 bases between them. This CDR3 is built from 17 residues. The CDR3 is CASSQVPGGTEPYEQYF. CDR3 nucleotide sequence: TGCGCCAGCAGCCAAGTGCCCGGCGGGACGGAACCCTACGAGCAGTACTTC.

This clonotype was counted between two and nine times. The chain employs TRBV5-1 and TRBJ2-5; D is unresolved. CDR1 is SGHRS, CDR2 YFSETQ, per germline. The CDR3 contains 14 residues. Trimming removed 6 bases at V and 5 bases at J, with 17 bases between. The CDR3 DNA reads TGCGCCAGCACCCCGCGTGGGCAGCTGGAGACCCAGTACTTC. It translates to CASTPRGQLETQYF.

This clonotype was seen at least ten times. This sequence joins TRBV7-3 and TRBJ1-2, with a possible D match to TRBD1 (5 bases). Germline values: CDR1 SGHTA, CDR2 FQGTGA. V was shortened by 2 bases and J by 2 bases, with 6 bases between the two germline ends. This CDR3 is built from 13 residues. The CDR3 DNA follows: TGTGCCAGCAGCTTAGGGGGAAACTATGGCTACACCTTC. Translated, it gives CASSLGGNYGYTF.

CDR3 loop: CASSELGGPDEQFF. The CDR3 nucleotides are TGTGCCAGCAGTGAATTGGGGGGGCCGGATGAGCAGTTCTTC. The chain is built from TRBV2 and TRBJ2-1; D might be TRBD2 (7 bases). This CDR3 region has 14 residues. CDR1 is SNHLY and CDR2 is FYNNEI in the germline V gene. The V and J ends lost 2 bases and 8 bases respectively, with 13 bases between them.

This sequence joins TRBV11-2 and TRBJ2-5; 7 nucleotides match TRBD2. With 4 bases clipped from V and 2 bases from J, the junction kept 4 bases outside the gene matches. The CDR3 is 14 amino acids. Germline V CDR1 and CDR2: SGHAT, FQNNGV. CDR3 loop: CASSYAGLQETQYF. In DNA form, the CDR3 reads TGTGCCAGCAGCTACGCGGGACTACAAGAGACCCAGTACTTC.

The chain links TRBV29-1 to TRBJ2-1; TRBD1 agrees at 9 bases. Germline V gives CDR1 SQVTM, CDR2 ANQGSEA. J was trimmed by 0 bases and V by 3 bases; bases with no gene match: 6. The CDR3 runs to 16 residues. The CDR3 reads CSVEFVTGGSYNEQFF. The CDR3 region has the DNA TGCAGCGTTGAGTTTGTGACAGGGGGCTCCTACAATGAGCAGTTCTTC.

Only a few counts were recorded for this clonotype. The rearrangement uses TRBV7-8 and TRBJ2-1; D is possibly TRBD1 (6 bases). CDR1 and CDR2 from the germline V gene are SGHVS and FQNEAQ. The CDR3 loop spans 15 amino acids. V was shortened by 7 bases and J by 0 bases, with 13 bases between the two germline ends. CDR3: CASKRGSSSYNEQFF. CDR3 nucleotide sequence: TGTGCCAGCAAAAGGGGGAGTAGCTCCTACAATGAGCAGTTCTTC.

This clonotype has a handful of counts. The chain has TRBV4-3 and TRBJ2-7; D unresolved. The germline V and J ends were trimmed by 0 bases and 6 bases, with 18 bases remaining between them. From germline, CDR1 is LGHNA and CDR2 YSLEER. The CDR3 is made up of 16 amino acids. The CDR3 sequence: CASSQDRSQGGLEQYF. The CDR3 DNA reads as TGCGCCAGCAGCCAAGATCGGAGCCAAGGTGGTCTCGAGCAGTACTTC.

The sample holds a few counts of this clonotype. The genes are TRBV2 and TRBJ1-6, with 8 bases fitting TRBD1. The germline gives CDR1 SNHLY, CDR2 FYNNEI. Germline trimming cut 5 bases from V and 0 bases from J; bases unmatched to any gene: 12. The CDR3 loop spans 19 amino acids. The CDR3 region is CASSLSRTGSNSYNSPLHF. As DNA, the CDR3 is TGTGCCAGCAGTCTCTCGAGGACAGGGTCGAACTCCTATAATTCACCCCTCCACTTT.

This clonotype was found a few times. The J gene is TRBJ1-1, the V gene TRBV9; tentatively, D is TRBD1 (5 bases). CDR3 length equals 15 residues. Trimming took off 1 base at V and 4 bases at J, with 14 bases between the two ends. Germline lookup yields CDR1 SGDLS and CDR2 YYNGEE. In nucleotides, the CDR3 is TGTGCCAGCAGCGTATTCGATTCGGGGGGCACTGAAGCTTTCTTT. Encoded protein: CASSVFDSGGTEAFF.

This chain links TRBV29-1 with TRBJ1-2, with a weak D call TRBD1 (5 bases). V was cut by 0 bases and J by 7 bases, with 9 bases left in between. CDR1 is SQVTM and CDR2 is ANQGSEA in the germline V gene. There are 12 residues in the CDR3. As DNA, the CDR3 is TGCAGCGTTGAAGACGGGGGTGGTGGCTACACCTTC. Its protein is CSVEDGGGGYTF.

This clonotype showed up just a few times. This chain connects TRBV5-1 to TRBJ2-5, with D unresolved. This CDR3 is 17 amino acids long. Germline CDR1 reads SGHRS; CDR2 reads YFSETQ. Trimming shortened V by 3 bases and J by 5 bases, and 23 bases separated the two germline ends. The CDR3 here is CASSSEPGRFSKETQYF. CDR3 DNA: TGCGCCAGCAGCTCGGAACCGGGTCGTTTTAGTAAGGAGACCCAGTACTTC.

This clonotype turned up a few times. This chain joins TRBV6-1 and TRBJ2-7; 11 nucleotides line up with TRBD1. Germline V gene sequence: CDR1 MNHNS, CDR2 SASEGT. CDR3 size: 15 residues. The trim removed 5 bases at V and 6 bases at J, leaving 9 bases unmatched. The chain's CDR3 is CASSNRGTGGSEQYF. In DNA, the CDR3 is TGTGCCAGCAGTAACCGGGGGACAGGGGGGAGCGAGCAGTACTTC.

This clonotype has only a few counts. The chain has TRBV9 and TRBJ2-3; TRBD2 matches 8 bases. Per germline, CDR1 SGDLS and CDR2 YYNGEE. The J segment lost 2 bases and the V segment lost 0 bases, leaving 17 bases of the junction unmatched. This CDR3 is built from 20 residues. CDR3 nucleotide sequence: TGTGCCAGCAGCGTAGGGTTAAGGCGGGGGGCCCCGGATCTCACAGATACGCAGTATTTT. Protein product: CASSVGLRRGAPDLTDTQYF.

This rearrangement joins TRBV4-3 to TRBJ2-6; a possible D gene is TRBD2 (6 bases). There are 17 residues in the CDR3. Trimming pared 1 base from V and 2 bases from J, leaving 12 bases between. Germline V gives CDR1 LGHNA, CDR2 YSLEER. CDR3 bases: TGCGCCAGCAGCCAAGGAGGAGGGAGTGCTGGGGCCAACGTCCTGACTTTC. Its translation: CASSQGGGSAGANVLTF.

V gene TRBV5-1 combines with J gene TRBJ2-1; TRBD1 is a possible D gene (6 bases). Looked up from germline, CDR1 is SGHRS and CDR2 is YFSETQ. V lost 7 bases to trimming and J lost 0 bases, with 14 bases between them. This CDR3 spans 15 amino acids. CDR3 nucleotide sequence: TGCGCCAGCCACAGGGACATGAGCTCCTACAATGAGCAGTTCTTC. As protein: CASHRDMSSYNEQFF.

This clonotype was recorded many times. The chain employs TRBV6-4 and TRBJ2-2, with D perhaps TRBD1 (5 bases). Germline CDR1 and CDR2: MRHNA and SNTAGT. This CDR3 is 16 amino acids long. V was clipped by 4 bases and J by 4 bases, with 16 bases between them. CDR3 amino acids: CASSVSTQGGTGELFF. The DNA of the CDR3 is TGTGCCAGCAGTGTATCCACCCAGGGCGGCACCGGGGAGCTGTTTTTT.

The genes are TRBV5-6 and TRBJ1-5; D ambiguous. The germline V gene encodes CDR1 SGHDT and CDR2 YYEEEE. Trimming removed 4 bases at V and 9 bases at J, with 5 bases between. The CDR3 extends over 10 amino acids. The CDR3 DNA reads as TGTGCCAGCAGCGTGGCGCCCCAGCATTTT. Amino acid sequence: CASSVAPQHF.

In this sample, this clonotype turned up many times. V is TRBV29-1 and J is TRBJ2-5, with D perhaps TRBD1 (6 bases). CDR3 length equals 12 residues. The germline V and J ends were trimmed by 3 bases and 4 bases, with 9 bases remaining between them. Germline V gives CDR1 SQVTM, CDR2 ANQGSEA. CDR3 sequence reads: CSVDRGGETQYF. The CDR3 DNA is TGCAGCGTTGATCGAGGGGGAGAGACCCAGTACTTC.

J is TRBJ2-7 and V is TRBV28; the D is unclear. The length of the CDR3 is 12 residues. Looked up from germline, CDR1 is MDHEN and CDR2 is SYDVKM. V lost 3 bases and J lost 5, with 8 bases in between. For the CDR3, the DNA is TGTGCCAGCAGTTTCGCCCGGAACGAGCAGTACGTC. It yields the protein CASSFARNEQYV.

This clonotype was observed a few times. This rearrangement joins TRBV7-3 to TRBJ2-2; D remains unclear. The length of the CDR3 is 13 residues. Trimming shortened V by 6 bases and J by 6 bases, and 11 bases separated the two germline ends. Per the germline V gene, CDR1 is SGHTA and CDR2 is FQGTGA. CDR3 amino acids: CASRVWSAGELFF. The CDR3 bases are TGTGCCAGCAGGGTCTGGAGCGCCGGGGAGCTGTTTTTT.

This clonotype was seen ten or more times. V is TRBV4-3 and J is TRBJ1-1; D is possibly TRBD1 (5 bases). The CDR3 runs 14 residues. V lost 0 bases, J lost 2 bases, and 7 bases lay in between. The V gene's germline CDR1 is LGHNA and CDR2 YSLEER. CDR3 amino acids: CASSQDGGNTEAFF. In DNA form, the CDR3 reads TGCGCCAGCAGCCAAGACGGGGGAAACACTGAAGCTTTCTTT.

This clonotype was picked up a small number of times. The chain joins TRBV24-1 to TRBJ2-1, with TRBD1 matching over 8 bases. The CDR3 loop spans 15 amino acids. The ends lost 4 bases at V and 5 bases at J; junction bases unmatched: 6. Per the germline V gene, CDR1 is KGHDR and CDR2 is SFDVKD. The CDR3 DNA sequence: TGTGCCACCAGTGAGCGAGGACAGGGCAACAATGAGCAGTTCTTC. Amino acids: CATSERGQGNNEQFF.